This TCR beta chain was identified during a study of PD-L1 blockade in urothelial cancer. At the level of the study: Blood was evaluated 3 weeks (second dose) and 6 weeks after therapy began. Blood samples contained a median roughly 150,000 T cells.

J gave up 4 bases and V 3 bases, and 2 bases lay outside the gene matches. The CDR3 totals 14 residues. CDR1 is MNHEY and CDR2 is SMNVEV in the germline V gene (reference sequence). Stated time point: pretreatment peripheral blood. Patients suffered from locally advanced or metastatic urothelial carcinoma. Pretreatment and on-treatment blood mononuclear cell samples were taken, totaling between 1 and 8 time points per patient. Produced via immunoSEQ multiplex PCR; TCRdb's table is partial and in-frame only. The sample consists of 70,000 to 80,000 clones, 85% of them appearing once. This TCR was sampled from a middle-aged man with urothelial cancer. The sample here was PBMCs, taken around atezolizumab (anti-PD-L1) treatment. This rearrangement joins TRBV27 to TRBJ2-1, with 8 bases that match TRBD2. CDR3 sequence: CASSFREGYNEQFF. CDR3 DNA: TGTGCCAGCAGTTTCCGGGAGGGGTACAATGAGCAGTTCTTC.